This T cell receptor beta chain was observed in a study of OX40 agonist ivuxolimab in advanced cancers. At the level of the study: Across the patients, intravenous ivuxolimab was delivered every 2 weeks at 0.01 to 10 mg/kg.

The V gene lost 6 bases and the J gene lost 5 bases, with 13 bases spanning the gap. CDR3 length: 13 amino acids. Per germline, CDR1 MNHEY and CDR2 SVGAGI. TCRdb keeps only in-frame clones here, not all; method: immunoSEQ multiplex PCR. The sample carries about 64,000 clones, around 84% recorded once. V and J are TRBV6-5 and TRBJ2-5; the D gene is possibly TRBD2 (5 bases). The receptor's source is an adult with an advanced solid tumor such as melanoma, head and neck, liver or kidney cancer. The sample in question was CD4+ or CD8+ T cells sorted from blood, obtained in a trial of the OX40 agonist ivuxolimab. The CDR3, as DNA: TGTGCCAGCAGCTCCCCTAGCAAGGAGACCCAGTACTTC. Translation: CASSSPSKETQYF.